This T cell receptor (beta chain) was identified in a study of CD8 T cells in Susac syndrome. The RNA input was roughly 0.45 to 1 ug, and it was reverse transcribed with random hexamers. An immunoSEQ multiplex PCR amplified TCR beta CDR3 over 54 Vbeta and 13 Jbeta. TCRdb passed the immunoSEQ multiplex PCR reads through MiXCR, listing each CDR3 protein once. The sample contains around 71,000 distinct CDR3 sequences, 93% of which appear only once. From germline, CDR1 is DFQATT and CDR2 SNEGSKA (reference sequence). V was cut by 0 bases and J by 2 bases, with 11 bases left in between. CDR3 size: 15 residues.

The clonotype comes from a human donor with Susac syndrome. The chain combines TRBV20-1 with TRBJ2-1; D is possibly TRBD1 (5 bases). Sequenced: CD4+ T cells from PBMCs. DNA of the CDR3: TGCAGTGCTAGAGATCTCAGGGAACCCTACAATGAGCAGTTCTTC. Protein: CSARDLREPYNEQFF.